The following is a TCR beta chain sequence with its context. Terminally differentiated effector memory CD45RA+ cells were left out of the naive CD8 fraction, which was CD45RO-negative and positively selected for CCR7. Sequenced by immunoSEQ multiplex PCR; TCRdb stores in-frame clones only, minus some. In the table there are about 700,000 clones, about 90% of which are singletons. These data are taken from a study of shared clonotypes between healthy human individuals. Study-wide context: Each donor contributed plates that comprised three CD4 naive, three CD4 memory, two CD8 naive and one CD8 memory.

The germline V gene encodes CDR1 SEHNR and CDR2 FQNEAQ (reference sequence). The CDR3 is 15 amino acids. V was pared by 5 bases and J by 3 bases, with 13 bases between. Sequencing was carried out using naive CD8+ T cells sorted from blood. The chain employs TRBV7-9 and TRBJ2-2, with a tentative D call TRBD1 (5 bases). This TCR was sampled from a man younger than 45 in good health. Here the CDR3 DNA reads TGTGCCAGCAGCCCGGCACAGGAGTACACCGGGGAGCTGTTTTTT. It codes for CASSPAQEYTGELFF. The whole variable domain, remainder taken from reference TRBV7-9 and TRBJ2-2, is DTGVSQNPRHKITKRGQNVTFRCDPISEHNRLYWYRQTLGQGPEFLTYFQNEAQLEKSRLLSDRFSAERPKGSFSTLEIQRTEQGDSAMYLCASSPAQEYTGELFFGEGSRLTVL.